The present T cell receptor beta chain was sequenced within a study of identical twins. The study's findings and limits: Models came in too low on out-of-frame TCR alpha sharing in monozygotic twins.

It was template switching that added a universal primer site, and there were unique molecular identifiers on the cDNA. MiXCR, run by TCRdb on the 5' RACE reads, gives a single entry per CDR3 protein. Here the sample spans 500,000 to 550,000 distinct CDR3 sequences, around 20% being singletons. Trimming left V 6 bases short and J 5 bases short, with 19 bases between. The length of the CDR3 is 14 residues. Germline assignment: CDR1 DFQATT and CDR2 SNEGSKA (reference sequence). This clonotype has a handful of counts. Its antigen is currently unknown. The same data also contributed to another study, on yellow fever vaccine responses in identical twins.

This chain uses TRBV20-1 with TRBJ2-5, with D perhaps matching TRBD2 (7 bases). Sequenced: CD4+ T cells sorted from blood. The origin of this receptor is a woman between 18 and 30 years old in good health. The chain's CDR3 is CSAGKGGAGETQYF. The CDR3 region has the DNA TGCAGTGCAGGAAAGGGGGGGGCAGGGGAGACCCAGTACTTC.